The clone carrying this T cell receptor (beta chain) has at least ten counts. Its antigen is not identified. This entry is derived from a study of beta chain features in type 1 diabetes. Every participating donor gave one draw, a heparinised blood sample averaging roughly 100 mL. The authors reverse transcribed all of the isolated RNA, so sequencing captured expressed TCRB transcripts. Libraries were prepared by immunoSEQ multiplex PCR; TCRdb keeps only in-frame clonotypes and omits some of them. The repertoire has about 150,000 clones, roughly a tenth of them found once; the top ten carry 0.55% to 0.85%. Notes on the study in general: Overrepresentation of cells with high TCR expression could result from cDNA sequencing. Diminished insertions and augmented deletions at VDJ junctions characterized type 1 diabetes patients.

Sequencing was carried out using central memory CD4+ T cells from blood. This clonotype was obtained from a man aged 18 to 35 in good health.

CDR3 loop: CASSPEVQSPLHF. Here the CDR3 DNA reads TGTGCCAGCTCACCAGAGGTCCAGTCACCCCTCCACTTT. V gene TRBV18 combines with J gene TRBJ1-6; D ambiguous. This CDR3 comprises 13 residues. CDR1 is KGHSH, CDR2 LQKENI, per germline. V lost 2 bases to trimming and J lost 10 bases, with 9 bases between them.